The rows below give T cell receptor beta chains drawn from one sample of a study of cytomegalovirus exposure and HLA in healthy donors. Here immunoSEQ multiplex PCR was the method, and the copy in TCRdb shows in-frame clones only, minus some. This sample carries roughly 110,000 clones, roughly 73% of them seen once, and the ten largest clones take roughly 2.5%. Sequences were obtained from PBMCs. These receptors were taken from a man between 35 and 55 years old in good health and CMV-seronegative. The CDR3 runs from the conserved cysteine through the conserved F or W. The D gene is left open where the match is weak. A clone size is listed for some rows: how often the clone was seen (once, few, many), or a class if it is expanded.

V gene: TRBV2
J gene: TRBJ1-2
D gene: TRBD1
clone size: -
CDR3 protein: CASSEWKGAEIFVGYTF

V gene: TRBV5-8
J gene: TRBJ2-3
D gene: -
clone size: -
CDR3 protein: CASSLSSTDTQYF

V gene: TRBV6-1
J gene: TRBJ2-5
D gene: TRBD2
clone size: -
CDR3 protein: CASSSLGWGGETQYF

V gene: TRBV7-9
J gene: TRBJ2-7
D gene: TRBD1
clone size: few
CDR3 protein: CASSVMTGGSEQYF

V gene: TRBV5-4
J gene: TRBJ1-4
D gene: TRBD1
clone size: -
CDR3 protein: CASSSDRGRNEKLFF

V gene: TRBV28
J gene: TRBJ2-1
D gene: TRBD2
clone size: -
CDR3 protein: CASSLGLAFSDEQFF

V gene: TRBV10-2
J gene: TRBJ2-7
D gene: -
clone size: few
CDR3 protein: CASSERGLSQYF

V gene: TRBV7-8
J gene: TRBJ1-6
D gene: -
clone size: -
CDR3 protein: CASSLDGYNSPLHF

V gene: TRBV4-2
J gene: TRBJ2-5
D gene: TRBD2
clone size: -
CDR3 protein: CASSQGRSGGLQETQYF

V gene: TRBV7-9
J gene: TRBJ1-4
D gene: TRBD1
clone size: -
CDR3 protein: CASSYGTGNEKPFF

V gene: TRBV6-5
J gene: TRBJ1-5
D gene: -
clone size: -
CDR3 protein: CASSQYRDRQPQHF

V gene: TRBV29-1
J gene: TRBJ2-1
D gene: TRBD2
clone size: -
CDR3 protein: CSVESVVAGDYNEQFF

V gene: TRBV19
J gene: TRBJ1-5
D gene: TRBD1
clone size: -
CDR3 protein: CASNPDRSRNQPQHF

V gene: TRBV11-1
J gene: TRBJ2-3
D gene: TRBD2
clone size: -
CDR3 protein: CASSPGGAWPDTQYF

V gene: TRBV9
J gene: TRBJ1-2
D gene: -
clone size: -
CDR3 protein: CASSVAGRGYTF

V gene: TRBV18
J gene: TRBJ2-4
D gene: TRBD1
clone size: -
CDR3 protein: CASSRAGTENIQYF

V gene: TRBV7-9
J gene: TRBJ1-1
D gene: TRBD1
clone size: few
CDR3 protein: CASSFGSTGGIAFF

V gene: TRBV10-3
J gene: TRBJ2-7
D gene: TRBD2
clone size: -
CDR3 protein: CATSPGLAGREQYF

V gene: TRBV5-4
J gene: TRBJ2-2
D gene: TRBD2
clone size: -
CDR3 protein: CASSMGLAVTNTGELFF

V gene: TRBV7-9
J gene: TRBJ1-1
D gene: -
clone size: -
CDR3 protein: CAGGEGGTEAFF

V gene: TRBV7-9
J gene: TRBJ2-6
D gene: TRBD1
clone size: -
CDR3 protein: CSSSLARKTGISGANVLTF

V gene: TRBV2
J gene: TRBJ1-2
D gene: -
clone size: few
CDR3 protein: CASQRRGDGYTF

V gene: TRBV28
J gene: TRBJ1-5
D gene: TRBD1
clone size: -
CDR3 protein: CASSRTGQGYSNQPQHF

V gene: TRBV9
J gene: TRBJ2-3
D gene: TRBD2
clone size: -
CDR3 protein: CASSVVSGGTDTQYF

V gene: TRBV7-9
J gene: TRBJ1-2
D gene: -
clone size: -
CDR3 protein: CASSRDNSF

V gene: TRBV7-9
J gene: TRBJ2-1
D gene: -
clone size: -
CDR3 protein: CASSTEQGKGYNEQFF

V gene: TRBV5-6
J gene: TRBJ1-2
D gene: TRBD1
clone size: -
CDR3 protein: CASRRTQTGGYGYTF